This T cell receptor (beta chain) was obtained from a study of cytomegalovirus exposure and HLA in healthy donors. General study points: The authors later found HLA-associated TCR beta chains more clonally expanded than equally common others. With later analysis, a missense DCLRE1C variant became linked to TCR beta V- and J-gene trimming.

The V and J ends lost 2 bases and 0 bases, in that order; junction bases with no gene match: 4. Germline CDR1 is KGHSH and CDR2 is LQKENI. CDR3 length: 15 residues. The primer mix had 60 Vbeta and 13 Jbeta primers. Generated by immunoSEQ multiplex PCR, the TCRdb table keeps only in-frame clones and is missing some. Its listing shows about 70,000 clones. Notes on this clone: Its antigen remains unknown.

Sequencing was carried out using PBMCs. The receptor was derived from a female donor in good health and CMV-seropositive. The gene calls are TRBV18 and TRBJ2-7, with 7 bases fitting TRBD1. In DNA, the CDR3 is TGTGCCAGCTCACCAAGTCGGGACAGCTCCTACGAGCAGTACTTC. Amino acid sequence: CASSPSRDSSYEQYF.